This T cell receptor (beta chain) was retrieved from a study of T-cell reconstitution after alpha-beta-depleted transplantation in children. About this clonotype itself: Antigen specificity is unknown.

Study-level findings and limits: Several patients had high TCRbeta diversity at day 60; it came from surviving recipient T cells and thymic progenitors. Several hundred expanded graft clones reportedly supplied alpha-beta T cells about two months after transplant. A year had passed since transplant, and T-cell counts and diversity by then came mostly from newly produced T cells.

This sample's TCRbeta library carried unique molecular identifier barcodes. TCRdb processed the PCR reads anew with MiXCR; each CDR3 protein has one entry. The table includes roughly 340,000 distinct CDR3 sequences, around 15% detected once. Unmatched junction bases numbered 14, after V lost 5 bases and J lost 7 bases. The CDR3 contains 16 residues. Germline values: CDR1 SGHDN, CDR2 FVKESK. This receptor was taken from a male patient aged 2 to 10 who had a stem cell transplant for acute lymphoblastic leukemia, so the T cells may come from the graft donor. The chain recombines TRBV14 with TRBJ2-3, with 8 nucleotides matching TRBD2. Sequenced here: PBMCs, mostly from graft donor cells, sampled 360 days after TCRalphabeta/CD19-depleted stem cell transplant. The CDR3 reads CASSYLPAGAYHTQYF. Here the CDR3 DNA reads TGTGCCAGCAGCTACCTACCAGCGGGAGCCTATCATACGCAGTATTTT.